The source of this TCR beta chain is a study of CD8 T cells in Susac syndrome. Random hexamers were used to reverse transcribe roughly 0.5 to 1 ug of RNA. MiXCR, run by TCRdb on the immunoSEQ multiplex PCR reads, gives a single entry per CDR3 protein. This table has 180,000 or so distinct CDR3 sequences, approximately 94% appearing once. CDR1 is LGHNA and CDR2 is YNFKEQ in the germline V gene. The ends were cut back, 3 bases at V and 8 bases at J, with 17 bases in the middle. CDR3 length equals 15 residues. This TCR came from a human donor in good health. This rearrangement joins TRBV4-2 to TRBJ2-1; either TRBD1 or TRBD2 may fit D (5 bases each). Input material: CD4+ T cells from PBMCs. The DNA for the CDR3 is TGTGCCAGCAGCCAGATTTCAGGGAGAGGTGATGAGCAGTTCTTC. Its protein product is CASSQISGRGDEQFF.